Below are 9 T cell receptor beta chains sequenced from a single sample in a study of cytomegalovirus exposure and HLA in healthy donors. Measured with immunoSEQ multiplex PCR; TCRdb has only the in-frame clones, and not every one. The table includes tens of thousands of clones, about 94% detected once. The sample taken for sequencing was PBMCs. The origin of the receptors is a man aged 18 to 35 in good health and CMV-seropositive.

The V call is TRBV7-6, the J call TRBJ2-3, with 11 bases identical to TRBD2. The junction had 8 bases not matched to a gene; V was cut back by 3 bases and J by 0 bases. CDR3 size: 18 residues. From germline, CDR1 is SGHVS and CDR2 FNYEAQ. CDR3 sequence (DNA): TGTGCCAGCAGCTTCCTAAGTGTAGCGGGGGGGAGCACAGATACGCAGTATTTT. Amino acids: CASSFLSVAGGSTDTQYF.

The chain recombines TRBV5-4 with TRBJ1-1; weak D call: TRBD1 (6 bases). The CDR3 runs to 16 residues. The germline gives CDR1 SGHNT, CDR2 YYREEE (reference sequence). Trimming stripped 4 bases from V and 1 base from J, with 17 bases between. In DNA form, the CDR3 reads TGTGCCAGCAGCGAATTAACAGGGTCTAGGAACACTGAAGCTTTCTTT. Its translation: CASSELTGSRNTEAFF.

V usage is TRBV9 and J usage is TRBJ1-1; maybe TRBD1 (5 bases). The CDR3 runs 12 residues. Per the germline V gene, CDR1 is SGDLS and CDR2 is YYNGEE. Deletions cut 3 bases from V and 7 bases from J, with 10 bases between. The CDR3 bases are TGTGCCAGCAGCGCCCAGGGAGGTGAAGCTTTCTTT. Residues: CASSAQGGEAFF.

This clone came up once. V and J are TRBV18 and TRBJ1-3; the match to TRBD1 covers 8 bases. The V gene's germline CDR1 is KGHSH and CDR2 LQKENI. CDR3 size: 19 residues. J lost 0 bases, V lost 3 bases, and 13 bases had no gene match. CDR3: CASSPAAGTGTRSGNTIYF. The CDR3 bases are TGTGCCAGCTCACCGGCGGCCGGGACAGGAACCCGCTCTGGAAACACCATATATTTT.

The J gene is TRBJ2-4, the V gene TRBV6-1; possible D gene TRBD1, 5 bases. This CDR3 has 15 amino acids. The V and J ends lost 2 bases and 3 bases respectively, with 11 bases between them. Germline values: CDR1 MNHNS, CDR2 SASEGT. CDR3 DNA sequence: TGTGCCAGCAGTGAACACGACAGATACAAAAACATTCAGTACTTC. Residues: CASSEHDRYKNIQYF.

The V call is TRBV7-8, the J call TRBJ2-1; 11 bases agree with TRBD2. The CDR3 loop spans 15 amino acids. Germline V gene lookup returns CDR1 SGHVS and CDR2 FQNEAQ. V lost 5 bases to trimming and J lost 3 bases; unmatched junction nucleotides: 3. CDR3 nucleotides: TGTGCCAGCAGCCCGGGACTAGCGGTCTACAATGAGCAGTTCTTC. Residues: CASSPGLAVYNEQFF.

The rearrangement joins TRBV5-1 to TRBJ2-5; a weak D match, TRBD1 (5 bases). Trimming left V 7 bases short and J 4 bases short, with 14 bases between. From germline, CDR1 is SGHRS and CDR2 YFSETQ. The CDR3 runs 13 residues. CDR3 sequence (DNA): TGCGCCAGCGCTCAGGGATGGGGAGAGACCCAGTACTTC. As protein: CASAQGWGETQYF.

The V and J genes are TRBV6-5 and TRBJ2-7; D may be TRBD2 (5 bases). Germline lookup yields CDR1 MNHEY and CDR2 SVGAGI. V lost 0 bases and J 1 base, leaving 10 bases between the germline ends. This CDR3 has 15 residues. The CDR3 loop reads CASSYSAVRSYEQYF. Written as DNA, the CDR3 is TGTGCCAGCAGTTACTCAGCGGTCCGGTCCTACGAGCAGTACTTC.

V and J are TRBV18 and TRBJ2-7; 9 bases agree with TRBD1. Trimming at V came to 3 bases and at J to 2 bases, leaving 5 bases not matched to a gene. Germline CDR1 KGHSH, CDR2 LQKENI. CDR3 length equals 15 residues. The CDR3 protein is CASSPGTGQPYEQYF. CDR3 in DNA: TGTGCCAGCTCACCCGGGACAGGGCAACCCTACGAGCAGTACTTC.